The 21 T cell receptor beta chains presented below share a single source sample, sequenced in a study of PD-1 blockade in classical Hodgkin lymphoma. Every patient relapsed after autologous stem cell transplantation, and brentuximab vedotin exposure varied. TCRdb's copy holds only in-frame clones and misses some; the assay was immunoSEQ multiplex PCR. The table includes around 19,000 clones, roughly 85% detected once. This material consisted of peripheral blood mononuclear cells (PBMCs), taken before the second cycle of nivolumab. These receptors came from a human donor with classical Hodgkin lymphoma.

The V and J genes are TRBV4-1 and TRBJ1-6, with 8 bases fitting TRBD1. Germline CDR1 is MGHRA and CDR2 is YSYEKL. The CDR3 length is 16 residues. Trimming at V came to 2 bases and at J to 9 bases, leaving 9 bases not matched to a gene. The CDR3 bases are TGCGCCAGCAGCCAACCCCAGAGCGACAGGGGTTCACCCCTCCACTTT. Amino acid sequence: CASSQPQSDRGSPLHF.

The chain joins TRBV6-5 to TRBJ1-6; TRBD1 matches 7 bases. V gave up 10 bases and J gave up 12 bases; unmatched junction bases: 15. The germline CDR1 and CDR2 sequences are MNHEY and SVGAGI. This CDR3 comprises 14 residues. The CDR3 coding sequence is TGTGCCACTACCTCTCCGGGACAGTTGGGACCCCTCCACTTT. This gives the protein CATTSPGQLGPLHF.

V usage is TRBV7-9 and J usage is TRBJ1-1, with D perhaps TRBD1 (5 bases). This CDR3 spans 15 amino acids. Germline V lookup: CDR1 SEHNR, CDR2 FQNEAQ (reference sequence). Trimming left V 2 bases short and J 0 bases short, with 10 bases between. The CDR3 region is CASSLSGRMNTEAFF. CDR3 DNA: TGTGCCAGCAGCTTATCGGGACGGATGAACACTGAAGCTTTCTTT.

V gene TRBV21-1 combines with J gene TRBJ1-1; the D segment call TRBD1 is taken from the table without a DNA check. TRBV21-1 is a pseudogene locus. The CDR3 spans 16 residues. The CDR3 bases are TGTGCCAGCAGCAAAGAGCCAGGGGAAGCCTGCACTGAAGCTTTCTTT. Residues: CASSKEPGEACTEAFF.

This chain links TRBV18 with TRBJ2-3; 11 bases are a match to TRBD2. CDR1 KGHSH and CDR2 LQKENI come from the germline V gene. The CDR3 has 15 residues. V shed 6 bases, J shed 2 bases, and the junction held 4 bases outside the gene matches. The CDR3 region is CASSQTSGATDTQYF. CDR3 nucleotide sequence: TGTGCCAGCTCTCAGACTAGCGGGGCCACAGATACGCAGTATTTT.

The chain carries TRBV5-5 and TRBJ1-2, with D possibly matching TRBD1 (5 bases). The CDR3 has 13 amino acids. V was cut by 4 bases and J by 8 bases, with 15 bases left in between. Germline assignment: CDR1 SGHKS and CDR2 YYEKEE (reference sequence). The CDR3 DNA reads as TGTGCCAGCAGCGGGACGAGCCCCCAGGGCTACACCTTC. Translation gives CASSGTSPQGYTF. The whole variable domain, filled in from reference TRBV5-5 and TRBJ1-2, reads DAGVTQSPTHLIKTRGQQVTLRCSPISGHKSVSWYQQVLGQGPQFIFQYYEKEERGRGNFPDRFSARQFPNYSSELNVNALLLGDSALYLCASSGTSPQGYTFGSGTRLTVV.

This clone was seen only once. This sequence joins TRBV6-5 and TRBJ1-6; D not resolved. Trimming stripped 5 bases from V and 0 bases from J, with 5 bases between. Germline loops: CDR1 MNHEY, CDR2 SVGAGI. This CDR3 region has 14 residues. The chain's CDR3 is CASSLFSYNSPLHF. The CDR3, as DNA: TGTGCCAGCAGTCTGTTCTCCTATAATTCACCCCTCCACTTT.

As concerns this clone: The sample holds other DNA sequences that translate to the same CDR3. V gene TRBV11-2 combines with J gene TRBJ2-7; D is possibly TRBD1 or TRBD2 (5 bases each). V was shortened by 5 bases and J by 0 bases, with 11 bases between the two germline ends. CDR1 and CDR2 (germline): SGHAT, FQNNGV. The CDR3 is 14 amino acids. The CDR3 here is CASSLGTGSYEQYF. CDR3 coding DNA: TGTGCCAGCAGCCTCGGGACGGGCTCCTACGAGCAGTACTTC.

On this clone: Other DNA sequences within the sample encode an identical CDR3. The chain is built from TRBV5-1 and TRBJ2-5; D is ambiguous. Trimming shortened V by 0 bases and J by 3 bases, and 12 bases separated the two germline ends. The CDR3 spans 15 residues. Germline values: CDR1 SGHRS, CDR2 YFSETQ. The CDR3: CASSLDAPSKETQYF. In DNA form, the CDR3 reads TGCGCCAGCAGCTTGGACGCACCATCAAAAGAGACCCAGTACTTC.

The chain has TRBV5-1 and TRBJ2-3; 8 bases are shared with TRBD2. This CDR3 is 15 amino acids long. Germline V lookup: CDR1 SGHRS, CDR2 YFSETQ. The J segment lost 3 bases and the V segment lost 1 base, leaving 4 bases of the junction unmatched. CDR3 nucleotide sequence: TGCGCCAGCAGCTTGCTAGCGGGTGCAACAGATACGCAGTATTTT. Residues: CASSLLAGATDTQYF.

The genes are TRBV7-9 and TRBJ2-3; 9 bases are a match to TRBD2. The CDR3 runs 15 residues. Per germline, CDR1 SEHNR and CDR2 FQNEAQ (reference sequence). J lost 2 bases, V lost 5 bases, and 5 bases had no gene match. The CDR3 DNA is TGTGCCAGCAGCCTAAGCGGGGGGTTCACAGATACGCAGTATTTT. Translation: CASSLSGGFTDTQYF.

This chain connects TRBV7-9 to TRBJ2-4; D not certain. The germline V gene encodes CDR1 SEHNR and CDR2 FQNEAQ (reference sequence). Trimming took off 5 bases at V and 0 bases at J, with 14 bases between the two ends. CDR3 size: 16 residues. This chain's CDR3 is CASSIDAQLAKNIQYF. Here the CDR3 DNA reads TGTGCCAGCAGCATAGACGCACAACTAGCCAAAAACATTCAGTACTTC.

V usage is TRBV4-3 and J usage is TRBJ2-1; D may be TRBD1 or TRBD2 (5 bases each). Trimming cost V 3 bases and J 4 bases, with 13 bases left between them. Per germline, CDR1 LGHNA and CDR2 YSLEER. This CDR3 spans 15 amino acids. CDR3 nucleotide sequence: TGCGCCAGCAGCCAGGGGACCGGGTCATACAATGAGCAGTTCTTC. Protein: CASSQGTGSYNEQFF.

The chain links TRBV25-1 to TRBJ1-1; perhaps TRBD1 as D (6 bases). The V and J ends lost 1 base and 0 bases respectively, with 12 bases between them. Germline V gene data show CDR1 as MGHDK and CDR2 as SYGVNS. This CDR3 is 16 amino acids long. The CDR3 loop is CASSELGGDLNTEAFF. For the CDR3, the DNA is TGTGCCAGCAGTGAATTAGGGGGTGACCTGAACACTGAAGCTTTCTTT.

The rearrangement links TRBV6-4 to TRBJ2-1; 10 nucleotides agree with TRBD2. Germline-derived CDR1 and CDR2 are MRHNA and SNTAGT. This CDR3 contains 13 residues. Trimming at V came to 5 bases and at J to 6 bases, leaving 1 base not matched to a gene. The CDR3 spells CASSSGGANEQFF. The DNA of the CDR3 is TGTGCCAGCAGTAGCGGGGGGGCCAATGAGCAGTTCTTC.

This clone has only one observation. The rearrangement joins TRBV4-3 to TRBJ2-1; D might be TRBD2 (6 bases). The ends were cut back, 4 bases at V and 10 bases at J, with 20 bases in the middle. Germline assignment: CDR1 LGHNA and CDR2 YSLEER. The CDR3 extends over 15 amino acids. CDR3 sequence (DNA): TGCGCCAGCAGCCCACTTATTCAAAACGGAGGGGAGCAGTTCTTC. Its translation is CASSPLIQNGGEQFF.

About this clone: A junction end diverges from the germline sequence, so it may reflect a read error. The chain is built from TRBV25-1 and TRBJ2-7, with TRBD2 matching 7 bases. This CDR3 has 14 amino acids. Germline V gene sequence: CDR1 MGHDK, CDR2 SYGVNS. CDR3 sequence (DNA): TGTGCCAGCAGTAAATACTGGGAGGGCTCCGAGCAGTACTTC. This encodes CASSKYWEGSEQYF.

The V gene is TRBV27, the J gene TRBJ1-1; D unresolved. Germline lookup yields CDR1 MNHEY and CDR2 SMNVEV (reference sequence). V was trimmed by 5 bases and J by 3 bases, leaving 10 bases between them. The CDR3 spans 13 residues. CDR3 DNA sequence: TGTGCCAGCAGTCCCCCGGGTTACACTGAAGCTTTCTTT. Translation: CASSPPGYTEAFF.

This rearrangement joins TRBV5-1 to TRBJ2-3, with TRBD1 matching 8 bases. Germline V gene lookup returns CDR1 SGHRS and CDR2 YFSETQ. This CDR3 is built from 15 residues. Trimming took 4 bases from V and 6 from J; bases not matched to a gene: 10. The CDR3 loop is CASSPGTGSSDTQYF. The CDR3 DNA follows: TGCGCCAGCAGCCCCGGGACAGGATCATCGGATACGCAGTATTTT.

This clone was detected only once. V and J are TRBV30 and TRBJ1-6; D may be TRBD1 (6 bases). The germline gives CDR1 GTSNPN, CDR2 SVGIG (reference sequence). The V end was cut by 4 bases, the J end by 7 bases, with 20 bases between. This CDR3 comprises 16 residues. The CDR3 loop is CAWMDRGWGINSPLHF. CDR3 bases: TGTGCCTGGATGGACAGAGGTTGGGGGATCAATTCACCCCTCCACTTT.

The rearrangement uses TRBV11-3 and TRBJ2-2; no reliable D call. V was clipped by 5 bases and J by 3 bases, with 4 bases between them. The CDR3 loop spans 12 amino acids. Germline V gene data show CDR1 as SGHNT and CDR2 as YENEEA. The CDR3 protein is CASSLDTGELFF. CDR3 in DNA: TGTGCCAGCAGCCTGGACACCGGGGAGCTGTTTTTT.